This T cell receptor (beta chain) was retrieved from a study of cytomegalovirus exposure and HLA in healthy donors. The CDR3 spans 13 residues. The V end was cut by 5 bases, the J end by 6 bases, with 11 bases between. CDR1 and CDR2 (germline): LNHDA, SQIVND (reference sequence). About this clone itself: Its cognate antigen is unknown.

Notes on the study in general: A later analysis reportedly identified an Asian-associated ancestry cluster as carrying fewer N-insertions than the approximately 640-donor mean.

Amplification used 60 Vbeta primers and 13 Jbeta primers. Method: immunoSEQ multiplex PCR; TCRdb's copy keeps in-frame clones and lacks some. Of approximately 61,000 clones in the sample, 55% to 70% were seen once. The chain joins TRBV19 to TRBJ1-5, with D tentatively TRBD1 (6 bases). Material: PBMCs. The TCR sequence derives from a woman between 45 and 60 years old in good health and CMV-seronegative. The CDR3 spells CASSGQFFQPQHF. CDR3 coding DNA: TGTGCCAGTAGTGGACAGTTTTTTCAGCCCCAGCATTTT.